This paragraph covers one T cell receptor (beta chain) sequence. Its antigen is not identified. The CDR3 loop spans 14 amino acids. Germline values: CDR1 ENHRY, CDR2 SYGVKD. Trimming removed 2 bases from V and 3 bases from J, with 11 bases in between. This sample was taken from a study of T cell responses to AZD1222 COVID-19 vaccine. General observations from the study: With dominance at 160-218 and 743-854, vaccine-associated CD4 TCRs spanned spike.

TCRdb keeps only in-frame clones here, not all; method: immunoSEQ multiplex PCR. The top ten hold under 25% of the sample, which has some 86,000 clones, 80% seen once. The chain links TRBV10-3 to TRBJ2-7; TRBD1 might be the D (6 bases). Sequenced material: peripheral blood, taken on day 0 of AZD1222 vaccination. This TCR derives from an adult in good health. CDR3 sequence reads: CAISETGQGYEQYF. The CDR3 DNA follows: TGTGCCATCAGTGAGACAGGGCAAGGCTACGAGCAGTACTTC.